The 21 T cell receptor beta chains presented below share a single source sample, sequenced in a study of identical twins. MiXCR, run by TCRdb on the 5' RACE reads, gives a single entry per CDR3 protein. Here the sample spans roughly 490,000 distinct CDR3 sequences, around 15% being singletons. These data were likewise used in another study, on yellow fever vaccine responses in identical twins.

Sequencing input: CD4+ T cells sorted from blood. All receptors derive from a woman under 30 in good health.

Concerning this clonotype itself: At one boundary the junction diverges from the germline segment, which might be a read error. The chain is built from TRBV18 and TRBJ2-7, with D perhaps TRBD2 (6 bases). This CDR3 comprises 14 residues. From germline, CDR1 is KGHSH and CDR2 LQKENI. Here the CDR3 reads CASSPDGRGISSSF. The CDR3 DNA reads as TGTGCCAGCTCACCCGACGGGAGAGGCATAAGCTCGTCCTTC.

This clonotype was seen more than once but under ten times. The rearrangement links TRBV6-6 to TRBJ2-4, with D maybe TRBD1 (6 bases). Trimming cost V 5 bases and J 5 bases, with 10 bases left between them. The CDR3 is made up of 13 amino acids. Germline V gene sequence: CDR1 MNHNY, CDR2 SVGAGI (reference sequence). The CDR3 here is CASSKNRENIQYF. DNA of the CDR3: TGTGCCAGCAGTAAAAACAGGGAAAACATTCAGTACTTC.

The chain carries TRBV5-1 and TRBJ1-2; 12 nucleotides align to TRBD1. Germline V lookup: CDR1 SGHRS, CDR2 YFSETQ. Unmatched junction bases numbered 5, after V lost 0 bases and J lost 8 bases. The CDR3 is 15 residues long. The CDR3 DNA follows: TGCGCCAGCAGCTTGGCGGGACAGGGGGCGACCGGCTACACCTTC. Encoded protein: CASSLAGQGATGYTF.

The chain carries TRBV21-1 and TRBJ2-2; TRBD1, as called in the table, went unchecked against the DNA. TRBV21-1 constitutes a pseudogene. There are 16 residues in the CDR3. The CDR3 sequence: CAVSKGGTGTTGELSF. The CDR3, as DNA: TGTGCTGTCAGCAAAGGAGGGACAGGGACCACCGGGGAGCTGTCTTTT.

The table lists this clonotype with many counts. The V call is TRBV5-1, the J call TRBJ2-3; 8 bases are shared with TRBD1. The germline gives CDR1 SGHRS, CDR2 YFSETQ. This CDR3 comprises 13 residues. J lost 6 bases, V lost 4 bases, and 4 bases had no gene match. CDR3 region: CASSPDRVDTQYF. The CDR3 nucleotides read TGCGCCAGCAGCCCGGACAGGGTGGATACGCAGTATTTT.

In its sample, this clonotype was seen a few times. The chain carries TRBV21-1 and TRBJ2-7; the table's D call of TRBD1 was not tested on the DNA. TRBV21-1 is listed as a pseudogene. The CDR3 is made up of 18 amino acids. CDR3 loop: CASSKGKMGEPLGDEQYF. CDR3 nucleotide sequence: TGTGCCAGCAGCAAAGGGAAGATGGGAGAACCCCTCGGGGACGAGCAGTACTTC.

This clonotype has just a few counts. The CDR3 DNA reads TGTGCCAGCAGCCAGCGCGGACAGGAGTATAATTCACCCCTCCACTTT. Its protein is CASSQRGQEYNSPLHF. This chain joins TRBV14 and TRBJ1-6, with TRBD1 identical over 7 bases. The germline gives CDR1 SGHDN, CDR2 FVKESK. The CDR3 loop spans 16 amino acids. Trimming took 3 bases from V and 4 from J; bases not matched to a gene: 6.

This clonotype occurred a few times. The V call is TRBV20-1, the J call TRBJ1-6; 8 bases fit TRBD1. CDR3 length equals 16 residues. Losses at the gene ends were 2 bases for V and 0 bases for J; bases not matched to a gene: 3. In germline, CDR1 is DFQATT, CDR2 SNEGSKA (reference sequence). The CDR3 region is CSARSDRGSYNSPLHF. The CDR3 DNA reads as TGCAGTGCTAGATCTGACAGGGGCTCCTATAATTCACCCCTCCACTTT.

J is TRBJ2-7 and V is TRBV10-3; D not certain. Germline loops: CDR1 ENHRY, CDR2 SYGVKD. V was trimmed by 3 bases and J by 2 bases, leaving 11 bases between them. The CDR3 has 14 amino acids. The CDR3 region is CAISDPPETYEQYF. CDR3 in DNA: TGTGCCATCAGTGATCCCCCGGAAACCTACGAGCAGTACTTC.

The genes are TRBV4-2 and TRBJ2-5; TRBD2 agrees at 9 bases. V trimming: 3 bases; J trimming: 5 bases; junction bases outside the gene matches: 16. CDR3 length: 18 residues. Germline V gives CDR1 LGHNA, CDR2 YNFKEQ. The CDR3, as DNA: TGTGCCAGCAGCCACGGAGGGACTAGCCCGGGAACTCGCGAGACCCAGTACTTC. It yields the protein CASSHGGTSPGTRETQYF.

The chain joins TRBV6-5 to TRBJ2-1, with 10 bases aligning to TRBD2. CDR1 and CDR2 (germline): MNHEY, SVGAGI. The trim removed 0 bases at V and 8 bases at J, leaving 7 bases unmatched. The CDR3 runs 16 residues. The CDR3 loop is CASSYSVLAGVYEQFF. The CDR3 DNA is TGTGCCAGCAGTTACTCGGTGCTAGCGGGGGTGTATGAGCAGTTCTTC.

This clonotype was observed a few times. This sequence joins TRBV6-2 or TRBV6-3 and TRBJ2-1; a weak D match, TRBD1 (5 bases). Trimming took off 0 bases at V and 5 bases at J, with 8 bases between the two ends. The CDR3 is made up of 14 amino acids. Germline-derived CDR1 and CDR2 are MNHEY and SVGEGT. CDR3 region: CASSYSQVNNEQFF. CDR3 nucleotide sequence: TGTGCCAGCAGTTACTCACAGGTTAACAATGAGCAGTTCTTC.

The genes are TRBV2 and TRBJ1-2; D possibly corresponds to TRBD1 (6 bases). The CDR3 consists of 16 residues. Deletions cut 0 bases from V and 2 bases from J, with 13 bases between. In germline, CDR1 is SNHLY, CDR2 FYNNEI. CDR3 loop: CASSEAQQGWNYGYTF. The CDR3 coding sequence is TGTGCCAGCAGTGAAGCCCAACAGGGTTGGAACTATGGCTACACCTTC.

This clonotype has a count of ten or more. The CDR3 DNA reads TGTGCCAGCAGCCAAACCGGGACTAGGGTCGATGAGCAGTTCTTC. Translation: CASSQTGTRVDEQFF. The chain recombines TRBV11-2 with TRBJ2-1; 8 bases line up with TRBD2. CDR3 length equals 15 residues. The junction had 11 bases not matched to a gene; V was cut back by 5 bases and J by 8 bases. The germline CDR1 and CDR2 sequences are SGHAT and FQNNGV.

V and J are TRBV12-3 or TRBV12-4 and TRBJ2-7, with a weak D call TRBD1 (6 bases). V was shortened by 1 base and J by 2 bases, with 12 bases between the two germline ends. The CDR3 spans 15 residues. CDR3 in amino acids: CASSLEAGAPYEQYF. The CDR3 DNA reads TGTGCCAGCAGTTTAGAGGCAGGGGCGCCCTACGAGCAGTACTTC.

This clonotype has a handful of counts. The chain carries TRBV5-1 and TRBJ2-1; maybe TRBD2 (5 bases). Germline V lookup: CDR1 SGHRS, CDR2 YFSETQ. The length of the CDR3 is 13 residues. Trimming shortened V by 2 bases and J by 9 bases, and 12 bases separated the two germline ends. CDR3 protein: CASSLSGLGEQFF. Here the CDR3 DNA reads TGCGCCAGCAGCTTAAGCGGATTGGGTGAGCAGTTCTTC.

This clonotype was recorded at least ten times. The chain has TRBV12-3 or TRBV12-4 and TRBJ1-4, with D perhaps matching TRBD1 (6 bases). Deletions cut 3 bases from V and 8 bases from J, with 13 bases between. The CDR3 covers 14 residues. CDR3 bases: TGTGCCAGCAGTTTTCAGGGGTCAGAAGAAAAACTGTTTTTT. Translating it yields CASSFQGSEEKLFF.

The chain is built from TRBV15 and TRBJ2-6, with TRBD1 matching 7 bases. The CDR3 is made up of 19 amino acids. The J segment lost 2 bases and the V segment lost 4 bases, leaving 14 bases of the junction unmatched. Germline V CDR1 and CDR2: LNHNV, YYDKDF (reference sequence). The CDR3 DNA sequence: TGTGCCACCAGCAAGGATACGGGACAGCCCGTCCCTGGGGCCAACGTCCTGACTTTC. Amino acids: CATSKDTGQPVPGANVLTF.

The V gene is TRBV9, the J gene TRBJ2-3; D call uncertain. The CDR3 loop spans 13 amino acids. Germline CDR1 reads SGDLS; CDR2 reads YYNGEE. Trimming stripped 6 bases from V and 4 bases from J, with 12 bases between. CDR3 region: CASNELAADTQYF. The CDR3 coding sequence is TGTGCCAGCAACGAATTAGCCGCAGATACGCAGTATTTT.

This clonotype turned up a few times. CDR3 sequence: CASSQDSGKAHGNEQFF. DNA of the CDR3: TGTGCCAGCAGCCAAGATTCCGGAAAGGCCCATGGCAATGAGCAGTTCTTC. The chain recombines TRBV14 with TRBJ2-1; D remains unclear. The CDR3 extends over 17 amino acids. Trimming removed 0 bases from V and 6 bases from J, with 18 bases in between. The germline gives CDR1 SGHDN, CDR2 FVKESK.

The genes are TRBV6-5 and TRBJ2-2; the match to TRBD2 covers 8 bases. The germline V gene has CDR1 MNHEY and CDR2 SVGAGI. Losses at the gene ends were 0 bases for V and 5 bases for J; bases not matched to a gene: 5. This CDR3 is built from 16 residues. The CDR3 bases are TGTGCCAGCAGTTACTCCAGCGGGAGAGGGACCGGGGAGCTGTTTTTT. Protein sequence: CASSYSSGRGTGELFF.